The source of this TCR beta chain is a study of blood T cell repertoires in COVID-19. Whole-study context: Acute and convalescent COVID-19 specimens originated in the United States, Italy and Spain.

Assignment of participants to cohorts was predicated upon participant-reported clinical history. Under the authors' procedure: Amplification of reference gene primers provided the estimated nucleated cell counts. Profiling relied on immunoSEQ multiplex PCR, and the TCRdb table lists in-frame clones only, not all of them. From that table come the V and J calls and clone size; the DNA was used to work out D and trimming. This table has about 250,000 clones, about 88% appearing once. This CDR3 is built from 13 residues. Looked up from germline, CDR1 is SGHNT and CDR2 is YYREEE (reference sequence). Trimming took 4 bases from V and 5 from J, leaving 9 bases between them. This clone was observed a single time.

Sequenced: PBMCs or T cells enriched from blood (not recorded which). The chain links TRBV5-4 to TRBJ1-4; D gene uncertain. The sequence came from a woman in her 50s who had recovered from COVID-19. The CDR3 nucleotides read TGTGCCAGCAGCGGCGGGAGAAATGAAAAACTGTTTTTT. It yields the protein CASSGGRNEKLFF.